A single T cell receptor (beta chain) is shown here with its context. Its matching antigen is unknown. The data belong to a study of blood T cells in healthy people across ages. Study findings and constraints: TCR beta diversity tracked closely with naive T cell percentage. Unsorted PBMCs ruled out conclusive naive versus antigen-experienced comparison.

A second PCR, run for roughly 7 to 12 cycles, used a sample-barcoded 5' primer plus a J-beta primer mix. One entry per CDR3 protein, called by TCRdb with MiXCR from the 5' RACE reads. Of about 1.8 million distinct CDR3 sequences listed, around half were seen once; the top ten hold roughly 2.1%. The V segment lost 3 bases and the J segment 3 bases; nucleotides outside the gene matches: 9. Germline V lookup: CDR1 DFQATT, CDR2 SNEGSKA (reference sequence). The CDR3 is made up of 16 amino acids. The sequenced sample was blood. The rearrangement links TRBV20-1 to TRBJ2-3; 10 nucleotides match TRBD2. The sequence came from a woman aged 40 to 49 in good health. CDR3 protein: CSASAGAGGLTDTQYF. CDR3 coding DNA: TGCAGTGCTAGTGCCGGAGCGGGGGGGCTAACAGATACGCAGTATTTT.